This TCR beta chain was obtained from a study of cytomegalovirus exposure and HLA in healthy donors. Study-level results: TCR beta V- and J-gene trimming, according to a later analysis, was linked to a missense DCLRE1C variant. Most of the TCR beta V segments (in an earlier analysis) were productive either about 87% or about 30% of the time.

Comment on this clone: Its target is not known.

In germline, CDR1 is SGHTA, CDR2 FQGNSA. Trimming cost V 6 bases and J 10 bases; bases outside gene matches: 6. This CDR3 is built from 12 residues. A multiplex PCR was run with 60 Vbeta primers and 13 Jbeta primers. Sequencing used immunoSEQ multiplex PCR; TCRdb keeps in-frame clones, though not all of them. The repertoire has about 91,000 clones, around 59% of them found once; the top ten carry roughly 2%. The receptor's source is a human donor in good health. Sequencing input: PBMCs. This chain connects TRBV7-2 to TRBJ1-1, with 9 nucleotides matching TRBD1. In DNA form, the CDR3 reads TGTGCCAGCAGGCCGGGACAGGGTACAGCTTTCTTT. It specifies CASRPGQGTAFF.